This TCR beta chain was retrieved from a study of blood T cell repertoires in COVID-19. Study-wide background: PBMCs, B-cell-depleted T cells, or T cells were the source of the cDNA or gDNA that made up the material.

The CDR3 is made up of 15 amino acids. V dropped 4 bases and J dropped 0; count of bases not matched to a gene: 7. Germline V gene lookup returns CDR1 SGHRS and CDR2 YFSETQ. In the source study's methods: It was from reference gene primer amplification that nucleated cell counts were estimated. The method was immunoSEQ multiplex PCR; TCRdb's version includes in-frame clones alone and lacks a portion of them. Clone size and V and J calls were adopted from that table, with D and trimming inferred from the DNA. The sample gives about 180,000 clones, about 88% of which show up once; roughly 2.9% is in the top ten.

Sequenced material: peripheral blood. The TCR comes from a woman aged 30 to 39 with active or convalescent COVID-19. The V call is TRBV5-1, the J call TRBJ2-7; 7 bases match TRBD1. The CDR3 is CASSPRQGSSYEQYF. The DNA of the CDR3 is TGCGCCAGCAGCCCGAGACAGGGTAGCTCCTACGAGCAGTACTTC.